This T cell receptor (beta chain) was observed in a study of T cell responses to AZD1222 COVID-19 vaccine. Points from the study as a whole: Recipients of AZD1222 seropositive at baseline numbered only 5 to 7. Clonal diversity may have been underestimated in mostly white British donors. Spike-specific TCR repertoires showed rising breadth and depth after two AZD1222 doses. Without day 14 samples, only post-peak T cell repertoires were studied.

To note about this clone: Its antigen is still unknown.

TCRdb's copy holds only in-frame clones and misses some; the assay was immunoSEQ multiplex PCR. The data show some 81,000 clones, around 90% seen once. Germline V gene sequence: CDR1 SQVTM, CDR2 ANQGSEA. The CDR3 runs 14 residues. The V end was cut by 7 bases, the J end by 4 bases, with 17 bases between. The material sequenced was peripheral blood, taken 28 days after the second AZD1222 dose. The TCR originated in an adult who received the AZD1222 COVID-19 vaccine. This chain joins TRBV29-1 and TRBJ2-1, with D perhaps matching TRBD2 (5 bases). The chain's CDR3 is CSASNGVWYNEQFF. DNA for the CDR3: TGCAGCGCCTCTAACGGGGTTTGGTACAATGAGCAGTTCTTC.